One sample yielded the 32 T cell receptor beta chains listed below, sequenced in a study of long-term antiretroviral therapy in people with HIV. This was the immunoSEQ v3.0 assay at survey level. Profiled with immunoSEQ multiplex PCR; TCRdb holds only in-frame clones, not every one. The sample carries approximately 30,000 clones, about 97% recorded once. The specimen comprised unsorted PBMCs, sampled 7.6 years after starting antiretroviral therapy. Source of these receptors: a man under 40 with HIV.

This chain connects TRBV19 to TRBJ1-1; D gene unclear. V was cut by 1 base and J by 4 bases, with 10 bases left in between. The CDR3 spans 14 residues. CDR1 and CDR2 from the germline V gene are LNHDA and SQIVND (reference sequence). The CDR3 sequence is CASSIVEDVTEAFF. The CDR3 region has the DNA TGTGCCAGTAGTATAGTGGAGGACGTCACTGAAGCTTTCTTT.

This clone was seen only once. The genes are TRBV5-1 and TRBJ2-7, with D tentatively TRBD2 (6 bases). Germline assignment: CDR1 SGHRS and CDR2 YFSETQ. Trimming pared 2 bases from V and 3 bases from J, leaving 15 bases between. This CDR3 has 15 residues. The CDR3 DNA is TGCGCCAGCAGCTTTGAAACTCGGGGGTTCTACGAGCAGTACTTC. Protein: CASSFETRGFYEQYF.

This clone was recorded only once. J is TRBJ2-1 and V is TRBV11-2, with TRBD1 matching 8 bases. This CDR3 is built from 13 residues. Germline V lookup: CDR1 SGHAT, CDR2 FQNNGV. Unmatched junction bases numbered 6, after V lost 5 bases and J lost 9 bases. CDR3 in DNA: TGTGCCAGCAGCCGGACCCAGGGGGCTGAGCAGTTCTTC. This gives the protein CASSRTQGAEQFF.

The chain is built from TRBV11-2 and TRBJ2-7; 10 nucleotides line up with TRBD2. This CDR3 has 13 residues. J gave up 6 bases and V 4 bases, and 3 bases lay outside the gene matches. Germline V lookup: CDR1 SGHAT, CDR2 FQNNGV. As DNA, the CDR3 is TGTGCCAGCAGCTCCCGACTAGCGGGCGAGCAGTACTTC. The encoded protein is CASSSRLAGEQYF.

The gene calls are TRBV5-5 and TRBJ1-1, with 8 bases fitting TRBD1. The ends lost 4 bases at V and 5 bases at J; junction bases unmatched: 7. This CDR3 is 14 amino acids long. Germline V CDR1 and CDR2: SGHKS, YYEKEE (reference sequence). The CDR3 sequence is CASSTGTGRTEAFF. For the CDR3, the DNA is TGTGCCAGCAGCACCGGGACAGGAAGGACTGAAGCTTTCTTT.

The DNA for the CDR3 is TGTGCCAGCAGCTTAGCATTTTGGCAGGATGACTACGAGCAGTACTTC. Its translation: CASSLAFWQDDYEQYF. V usage is TRBV11-2 and J usage is TRBJ2-7, with D hard to call. The CDR3 is 16 amino acids. Per the germline V gene, CDR1 is SGHAT and CDR2 is FQNNGV. Between the trimmed V and J ends, which lost 1 base and 3 bases, there was a span of 16 bases. The full variable domain, completed using reference TRBV11-2 and TRBJ2-7, is EAGVAQSPRYKIIEKRQSVAFWCNPISGHATLYWYQQILGQGPKLLIQFQNNGVVDDSQLPKDRFSAERLKGVDSTLKIQPAKLEDSAVYLCASSLAFWQDDYEQYFGPGTRLTVT.

A single count supports this clone. The rearrangement joins TRBV9 to TRBJ1-3, with D perhaps matching TRBD1 (5 bases). Between the trimmed V and J ends, which lost 3 bases and 1 base, there was a span of 11 bases. This CDR3 has 15 residues. CDR1 and CDR2 from the germline V gene are SGDLS and YYNGEE. This CDR3 reads CASSGGGGSGNTIYF. The CDR3 DNA is TGTGCCAGCAGCGGCGGGGGAGGTTCTGGAAACACCATATATTTT.

The genes are TRBV11-2 and TRBJ2-2; TRBD2 agrees at 7 bases. The CDR3 is 14 amino acids. The germline V gene has CDR1 SGHAT and CDR2 FQNNGV. The CDR3 nucleotides read TGTGTTACGTTGGGCGGGAGTTTATCCGGGGAGCTGTTTTTT. Its translation is CVTLGGSLSGELFF.

This sequence joins TRBV19 and TRBJ2-3; D unclear. V was trimmed by 7 bases and J by 0 bases, leaving 8 bases between them. CDR1 and CDR2 (germline): LNHDA, SQIVND (reference sequence). This CDR3 is built from 13 residues. CDR3 nucleotides: TGTGCCAGTAAGGCCTTGAGCACAGATACGCAGTATTTT. This sequence encodes CASKALSTDTQYF.

As DNA, the CDR3 is TGTGCCAGCAGCCACGTACTCGGGGGACCTCATCCCACAGATACGCAGTATTTT. Its translation: CASSHVLGGPHPTDTQYF. The rearrangement uses TRBV11-3 and TRBJ2-3; D is possibly TRBD2 (6 bases). Trimming stripped 5 bases from V and 2 bases from J, with 23 bases between. The V gene's germline CDR1 is SGHNT and CDR2 YENEEA. This CDR3 region has 18 residues. Combining the CDR3 with reference TRBV11-3 and TRBJ2-3 gives the whole variable domain EAGVVQSPRYKIIEKKQPVAFWCNPISGHNTLYWYLQNLGQGPELLIRYENEEAVDDSQLPKDRFSAERLKGVDSTLKIQPAELGDSAVYLCASSHVLGGPHPTDTQYFGPGTRLTVL.

CDR3 nucleotide sequence: TGTGCCAGCAGCGAAACAGGGGATGAAGCTTTCTTT. Translating it yields CASSETGDEAFF. J is TRBJ1-1 and V is TRBV2, with TRBD1 matching over 7 bases. Germline CDR1 and CDR2: SNHLY and FYNNEI. The CDR3 runs 12 residues. With V trimmed by 6 bases and J by 7 bases, 5 bases remained unmatched.

The rearrangement uses TRBV5-1 and TRBJ1-1, with 8 bases identical to TRBD1. CDR3 length equals 17 residues. V lost 4 bases, J lost 4 bases, and 15 bases stayed unmatched. Germline V lookup: CDR1 SGHRS, CDR2 YFSETQ. CDR3 amino acids: CASSPDRGQLCSTEAFF. The CDR3 nucleotides are TGCGCCAGCAGCCCTGACAGGGGCCAACTATGCAGCACTGAAGCTTTCTTT.

This chain uses TRBV6-5 with TRBJ1-4; D is ambiguous. CDR1 and CDR2 (germline): MNHEY, SVGAGI. With 3 bases removed from V and 8 bases from J, the gap between germline ends came to 19 bases. The CDR3 covers 16 residues. CDR3 residues: CASSYRGGVFTEKLFF. For the CDR3, the DNA is TGTGCCAGCAGTTATCGAGGCGGGGTATTTACGGAAAAACTGTTTTTT.

The chain has TRBV15 and TRBJ1-1; 7 bases are a match to TRBD1. The CDR3 totals 15 residues. Per the germline V gene, CDR1 is LNHNV and CDR2 is YYDKDF (reference sequence). Unmatched junction bases numbered 11, after V lost 9 bases and J lost 1 base. CDR3 protein: CATLDHRTGNTEAFF. The CDR3 bases are TGTGCCACGTTAGATCACAGGACAGGGAACACTGAAGCTTTCTTT.

V gene TRBV6-1 combines with J gene TRBJ1-1, with 7 bases fitting TRBD1. The CDR3 covers 13 residues. Germline assignment: CDR1 MNHNS and CDR2 SASEGT. V trimming: 1 base; J trimming: 7 bases; junction bases outside the gene matches: 3. The CDR3 DNA sequence: TGTGCCAGCAGTGAAGAACAGGGGAGTGAAGCTTTCTTT. This translates into CASSEEQGSEAFF.

The rearrangement uses TRBV13 and TRBJ2-7; 10 nucleotides match TRBD1. The J segment lost 0 bases and the V segment lost 3 bases, leaving 5 bases of the junction unmatched. The CDR3 consists of 16 residues. Germline CDR1 is PRHDT and CDR2 is FYEKMQ (reference sequence). The CDR3 DNA sequence: TGTGCCAGCAGCTTCCGAGGGACAGGGGACTCCTACGAGCAGTACTTC. The encoded protein is CASSFRGTGDSYEQYF.

The chain links TRBV6-1 to TRBJ1-2; the D gene is possibly TRBD1 (6 bases). Trimming pared 5 bases from V and 8 bases from J, leaving 12 bases between. This CDR3 region has 12 residues. Germline V CDR1 and CDR2: MNHNS, SASEGT. The DNA for the CDR3 is TGTGCCAGCAGTCCCGGACAGCACGGCTACACCTTC. Translated: CASSPGQHGYTF.

This clone was recorded once. This chain links TRBV5-5 with TRBJ2-7; perhaps TRBD1 as D (5 bases). The length of the CDR3 is 16 residues. The germline V gene encodes CDR1 SGHKS and CDR2 YYEKEE (reference sequence). Trimming stripped 4 bases from V and 4 bases from J, with 21 bases between. The CDR3 spells CASSPWGGADVYEQYF. CDR3 bases: TGTGCCAGCAGCCCCTGGGGTGGGGCCGATGTGTACGAGCAGTACTTC. The variable domain in full, completed from reference TRBV5-5 and TRBJ2-7, reads DAGVTQSPTHLIKTRGQQVTLRCSPISGHKSVSWYQQVLGQGPQFIFQYYEKEERGRGNFPDRFSARQFPNYSSELNVNALLLGDSALYLCASSPWGGADVYEQYFGPGTRLTVT.

The chain has TRBV10-3 and TRBJ2-1, with D perhaps TRBD2 (6 bases). There are 15 residues in the CDR3. Germline CDR1 ENHRY, CDR2 SYGVKD. The V end was cut by 7 bases, the J end by 0 bases, with 13 bases between. CDR3 protein: CAITSDGSSYNEQFF. The DNA for the CDR3 is TGTGCCATCACCTCCGACGGGAGCTCCTACAATGAGCAGTTCTTC.

The rearrangement links TRBV11-1 to TRBJ2-1, with D uncertain. Trimming cost V 1 base and J 10 bases, with 8 bases left between them. Germline V gives CDR1 SGHAT, CDR2 FQDESV (reference sequence). The length of the CDR3 is 12 residues. This CDR3 reads CASSLVLREQFF. CDR3 sequence (DNA): TGTGCCAGCAGCTTAGTGCTCAGGGAGCAGTTCTTC.

This clone was recorded once. V gene TRBV7-9 combines with J gene TRBJ2-1, with 10 positions matching TRBD1. The CDR3 runs to 15 residues. With V trimmed by 4 bases and J by 6 bases, 6 bases remained unmatched. The germline V gene has CDR1 SEHNR and CDR2 FQNEAQ (reference sequence). The CDR3 region is CASSSGTGELNEQFF. CDR3 sequence (DNA): TGTGCCAGCAGCTCTGGGACAGGGGAACTCAATGAGCAGTTCTTC.

The CDR3 is CAWEGQGGNTDTQYF. CDR3 nucleotide sequence: TGTGCCTGGGAAGGGCAGGGCGGGAACACAGATACGCAGTATTTT. This rearrangement joins TRBV30 to TRBJ2-3, with a possible D match to TRBD2 (6 bases). The CDR3 has 15 amino acids. Trimming removed 5 bases at V and 2 bases at J, with 17 bases between. CDR1 GTSNPN and CDR2 SVGIG come from the germline V gene (reference sequence).

V and J are TRBV7-3 and TRBJ2-1; 11 nucleotides align to TRBD2. The germline CDR1 and CDR2 sequences are SGHTA and FQGTGA. CDR3 length equals 15 residues. After removal of 3 bases from V and 9 bases from J, the junction contained 7 bases not matched to a gene. The CDR3 reads CASSFSSGGTSEQFF. The CDR3 nucleotides are TGTGCCAGCAGCTTCTCTAGCGGGGGGACCTCTGAGCAGTTCTTC.

The rearrangement uses TRBV19 and TRBJ1-1; perhaps TRBD1 as D (5 bases). The length of the CDR3 is 13 residues. The germline CDR1 and CDR2 sequences are LNHDA and SQIVND (reference sequence). Trimming took 3 bases from V and 8 from J, leaving 13 bases between them. CDR3 in amino acids: CASSILGTVEAFF. CDR3 DNA: TGTGCCAGTAGTATTTTGGGGACGGTCGAAGCTTTCTTT.

The CDR3 DNA reads TGTGCCAGCAGAGGACAGCCCAACTATGGCTACACCTTC. This codes for CASRGQPNYGYTF. V and J are TRBV6-1 and TRBJ1-2, with TRBD1 as a possible D gene (6 bases). CDR3 length equals 13 residues. Trimming took 6 bases from V and 2 from J, leaving 10 bases between them. Per the germline V gene, CDR1 is MNHNS and CDR2 is SASEGT.

V and J are TRBV11-3 and TRBJ2-5; D is unresolved. V was trimmed by 1 base and J by 0 bases, leaving 3 bases between them. Germline V gene data show CDR1 as SGHNT and CDR2 as YENEEA. The CDR3 has 13 residues. The chain's CDR3 is CASSLGHQETQYF. CDR3 sequence (DNA): TGTGCCAGCAGCTTAGGACACCAAGAGACCCAGTACTTC.

The chain is built from TRBV2 and TRBJ1-1, with unresolved D. V was pared by 3 bases and J by 12 bases, with 17 bases between. CDR3 length equals 13 residues. Germline CDR1 SNHLY, CDR2 FYNNEI. CDR3 in DNA: TGTGCCAGCAGTGATTTTACAGCCCGGATCACTTTCTTT. The encoded protein is CASSDFTARITFF.

The chain is built from TRBV4-1 and TRBJ2-3; D tentatively reads TRBD1 or TRBD2 (5 bases each). Germline CDR1 and CDR2: MGHRA and YSYEKL. The ends were cut back, 1 base at V and 2 bases at J, with 10 bases in the middle. The CDR3 spans 15 residues. The CDR3 spells CASSQVGDPTDTQYF. CDR3 nucleotides: TGCGCCAGCAGCCAAGTCGGGGACCCCACAGATACGCAGTATTTT.

The chain uses TRBV9 and TRBJ2-7; TRBD2 aligns across 9 bases. This CDR3 comprises 14 residues. Trimming removed 3 bases from V and 2 bases from J; junction bases left unmatched: 3. CDR1 and CDR2 from the germline V gene are SGDLS and YYNGEE. CDR3 bases: TGTGCCAGCAGCGAGGGACTAGCTCCCTACGAGCAGTACTTC. Protein product: CASSEGLAPYEQYF.

The V call is TRBV15, the J call TRBJ1-2; TRBD1 matches 7 bases. CDR1 and CDR2 (germline): LNHNV, YYDKDF (reference sequence). The CDR3 is 15 amino acids. Trimming took 0 bases from V and 8 from J; bases not matched to a gene: 9. Here the CDR3 reads CATSRERGLIQGYTF. CDR3 coding DNA: TGTGCCACCAGCAGAGAAAGGGGGCTGATTCAGGGCTACACCTTC.

The chain recombines TRBV30 with TRBJ2-4; perhaps TRBD1 as D (5 bases). Trimming cost V 0 bases and J 2 bases, with 5 bases left between them. The CDR3 length is 13 residues. Germline V gene lookup returns CDR1 GTSNPN and CDR2 SVGIG (reference sequence). The CDR3 protein is CAWSVGPKNIQYF. The DNA of the CDR3 is TGTGCCTGGAGTGTGGGGCCCAAAAACATTCAGTACTTC.

V usage is TRBV6-5 and J usage is TRBJ1-5; D is undetermined. The CDR3 runs 13 residues. V was cut by 2 bases and J by 3 bases, with 5 bases left in between. CDR1 is MNHEY, CDR2 SVGAGI, per germline. The chain's CDR3 is CASSYNYNQPQHF. The CDR3 DNA is TGTGCCAGCAGTTACAACTACAATCAGCCCCAGCATTTT.